At least ten counts were recorded for the clone carrying this T cell receptor beta chain. Amplification of the TCR beta CDR3 regions used RNA transcripts (as template). First-round RT-PCR employed HTBI primers, with a second-round multiplex PCR after it. TCRdb re-analysed the multiplex PCR reads in MiXCR, keeping a single row per CDR3 protein. The sample lists about 400,000 distinct CDR3 sequences, around 16% occurring once. The entry originates in a study of Graves' ophthalmopathy and Graves' hyperthyroidism. V gave up 8 bases and J gave up 0 bases; unmatched junction bases: 11. Germline CDR1 and CDR2: LNHDA and SQIVND (reference sequence). The CDR3 runs 19 residues.

The V and J genes are TRBV19 and TRBJ2-6, with 12 bases matching TRBD1. Sequenced: peripheral blood. This TCR was recovered from a woman between 18 and 29 years old with Graves' ophthalmopathy. As DNA, the CDR3 is TGTGCCAGTCTACTGGGGACAGGGGGCGTTTGCTCTGGGGCCAACGTCCTGACTTTC. As protein: CASLLGTGGVCSGANVLTF.